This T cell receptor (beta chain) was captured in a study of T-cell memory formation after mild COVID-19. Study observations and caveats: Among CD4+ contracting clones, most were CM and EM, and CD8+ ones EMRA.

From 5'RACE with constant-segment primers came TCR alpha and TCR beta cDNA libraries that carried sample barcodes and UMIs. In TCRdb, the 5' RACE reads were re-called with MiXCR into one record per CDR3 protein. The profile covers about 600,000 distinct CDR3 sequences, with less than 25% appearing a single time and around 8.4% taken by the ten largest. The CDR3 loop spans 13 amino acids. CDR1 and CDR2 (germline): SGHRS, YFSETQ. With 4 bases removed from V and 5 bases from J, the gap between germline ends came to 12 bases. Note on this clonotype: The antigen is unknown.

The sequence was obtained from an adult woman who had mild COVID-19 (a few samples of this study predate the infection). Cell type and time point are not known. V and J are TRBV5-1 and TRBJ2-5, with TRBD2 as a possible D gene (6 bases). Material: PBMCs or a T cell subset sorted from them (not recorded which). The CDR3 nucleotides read TGCGCCAGCAGCCGCGGGGAGGAGGAGACCCAGTACTTC. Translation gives CASSRGEEETQYF.